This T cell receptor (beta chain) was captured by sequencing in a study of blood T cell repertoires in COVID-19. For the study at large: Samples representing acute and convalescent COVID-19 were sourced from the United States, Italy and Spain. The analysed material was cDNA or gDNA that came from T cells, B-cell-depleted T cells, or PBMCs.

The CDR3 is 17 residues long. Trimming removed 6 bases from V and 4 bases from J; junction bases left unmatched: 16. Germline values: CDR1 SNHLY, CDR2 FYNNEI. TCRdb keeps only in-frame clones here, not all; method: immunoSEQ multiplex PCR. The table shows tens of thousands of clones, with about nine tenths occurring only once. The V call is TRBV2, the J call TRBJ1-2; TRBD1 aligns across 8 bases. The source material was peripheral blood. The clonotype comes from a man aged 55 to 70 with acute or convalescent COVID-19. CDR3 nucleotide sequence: TGTGCCAGCAGCCCGGGACAGGCCGCGTATAGTGCCTATGGCTACACCTTC. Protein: CASSPGQAAYSAYGYTF. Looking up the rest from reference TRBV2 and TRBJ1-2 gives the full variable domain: EPEVTQTPSHQVTQMGQEVILRCVPISNHLYFYWYRQILGQKVEFLVSFYNNEISEKSEIFDDQFSVERPDGSNFTLKIRSTKLEDSAMYFCASSPGQAAYSAYGYTFGSGTRLTVV.